Each of the 19 T cell receptor beta chains below was sequenced from the same sample in a study of shared clonotypes between healthy human individuals. Naive CD8 cells, CD45RO-negative and positively selected for CCR7, excluded terminally differentiated effector memory CD45RA+ cells. The table came from immunoSEQ multiplex PCR; TCRdb's copy has only in-frame clones and leaves some out. Here the sample spans nearly 600,000 clones, nearly 97% being singletons. The sequenced sample consisted of naive CD8+ T cells sorted from blood. The receptors derive from a woman aged 25 to 39 in good health.

J is TRBJ2-7 and V is TRBV23-1; 7 bases are shared with TRBD2. TRBV23-1 is annotated as an ORF whose role is uncertain. The CDR3 loop spans 14 amino acids. The ends lost 6 bases at V and 4 bases at J; junction bases unmatched: 9. The CDR3 region is CASRGRVISYEQYF. The CDR3 DNA sequence: TGCGCCAGCAGGGGGAGGGTGATTTCGTACGAGCAGTACTTC.

The genes are TRBV11-3 and TRBJ2-1; D unresolved. V was cut by 5 bases and J by 6 bases, with 11 bases left in between. CDR1 and CDR2 (germline): SGHNT, YENEEA. The CDR3 runs 13 residues. The CDR3 DNA reads as TGTGCCAGCAGCACGAGACTCGCCAATGAGCAGTTCTTC. Residues: CASSTRLANEQFF.

The J gene is TRBJ1-5, the V gene TRBV2; perhaps TRBD1 as D (5 bases). Per the germline V gene, CDR1 is SNHLY and CDR2 is FYNNEI. This CDR3 contains 14 residues. Trimming removed 3 bases from V and 3 bases from J, with 9 bases in between. CDR3 sequence (DNA): TGTGCCAGCAGTGATATCGGGACCAATCAGCCCCAGCATTTT. This gives the protein CASSDIGTNQPQHF.

The chain uses TRBV5-6 and TRBJ1-6; D not certain. CDR3 length equals 15 residues. V lost 5 bases to trimming and J lost 9 bases, with 18 bases between them. CDR1 and CDR2 from the germline V gene are SGHDT and YYEEEE. CDR3 residues: CASSFSRNRGSPLHF. The CDR3 nucleotides read TGTGCCAGCAGTTTTTCTCGGAACCGGGGTTCACCCCTCCACTTT.

This chain connects TRBV11-2 to TRBJ2-1, with a possible D match to TRBD2 (5 bases). Germline V gives CDR1 SGHAT, CDR2 FQNNGV. The CDR3 has 13 residues. Trimming pared 10 bases from V and 4 bases from J, leaving 14 bases between. For the CDR3, the DNA is TGTGCCACACTCCGGACGGGATACAATGAGCAGTTCTTC. Protein sequence: CATLRTGYNEQFF.

V usage is TRBV28 and J usage is TRBJ2-7, with TRBD2 matching 9 bases. V shed 5 bases and J 5 bases; nucleotides not matched to a gene: 10. The CDR3 has 15 residues. CDR1 and CDR2 (germline): MDHEN, SYDVKM. CDR3 protein: CASSPPAGLAHEQYF. The DNA for the CDR3 is TGTGCCAGCAGTCCACCCGCGGGACTAGCCCACGAGCAGTACTTC.

J is TRBJ1-5 and V is TRBV27; D not certain. V was cut by 8 bases and J by 1 base, with 18 bases left in between. CDR3 length equals 16 residues. Germline V gene lookup returns CDR1 MNHEY and CDR2 SMNVEV (reference sequence). This CDR3 reads CASSVHGRRSNQPQHF. CDR3 in DNA: TGTGCCAGCTCTGTGCACGGGCGCCGGAGCAATCAGCCCCAGCATTTT.

The chain carries TRBV7-8 and TRBJ2-1; 12 bases line up with TRBD2. CDR3 length: 19 residues. After removal of 1 base from V and 2 bases from J, the junction contained 9 bases not matched to a gene. Germline CDR1 is SGHVS and CDR2 is FQNEAQ. The CDR3: CASSLGTRLAGVPYNEQFF. The CDR3 nucleotides are TGTGCCAGCAGCTTAGGAACACGACTAGCGGGAGTCCCCTACAATGAGCAGTTCTTC.

The chain employs TRBV7-9 and TRBJ2-7, with D perhaps TRBD1 (6 bases). The germline V gene encodes CDR1 SEHNR and CDR2 FQNEAQ (reference sequence). The CDR3 is 15 amino acids. Trimming removed 4 bases at V and 6 bases at J, with 19 bases between. The CDR3 DNA sequence: TGTGCCAGCAGCTCCCCGACAGGTACCCCGGGCGAGCAGTACTTC. As protein: CASSSPTGTPGEQYF.

The chain uses TRBV19 and TRBJ1-2; TRBD1 is a possible D gene (6 bases). Germline loops: CDR1 LNHDA, CDR2 SQIVND (reference sequence). V was pared by 4 bases and J by 4 bases, with 10 bases between. CDR3 length: 13 amino acids. DNA of the CDR3: TGTGCCAGTAGTAACCAGGGGCCCTATGGCTACACCTTC. Translation gives CASSNQGPYGYTF.

The chain uses TRBV9 and TRBJ2-1; 7 nucleotides align to TRBD2. The ends lost 1 base at V and 0 bases at J; junction bases unmatched: 4. The germline CDR1 and CDR2 sequences are SGDLS and YYNGEE. This CDR3 is 16 amino acids long. The CDR3 DNA reads TGTGCCAGCAGCGTACTCCGCGGGAGCTCCTACAATGAGCAGTTCTTC. Protein: CASSVLRGSSYNEQFF. Looking up the rest from reference TRBV9 and TRBJ2-1 gives the full variable domain: DSGVTQTPKHLITATGQRVTLRCSPRSGDLSVYWYQQSLDQGLQFLIQYYNGEERAKGNILERFSAQQFPDLHSELNLSSLELGDSALYFCASSVLRGSSYNEQFFGPGTRLTVL.

The chain links TRBV9 to TRBJ2-7, with D possibly being TRBD1 or TRBD2 (6 bases each). This CDR3 has 14 amino acids. Per the germline V gene, CDR1 is SGDLS and CDR2 is YYNGEE. Between the trimmed V and J ends, which lost 2 bases and 6 bases, there was a span of 15 bases. This chain's CDR3 is CASSVSGGHSEQYF. The CDR3 DNA follows: TGTGCCAGCAGCGTGTCCGGGGGACACTCCGAGCAGTACTTC.

The CDR3 coding sequence is TGTGCCAGCAGCTTGGGACAGGCTCGTGAAAAACTGTTTTTT. Translated: CASSLGQAREKLFF. The chain combines TRBV5-6 with TRBJ1-4, with D perhaps TRBD1 (6 bases). The germline V gene has CDR1 SGHDT and CDR2 YYEEEE. V was clipped by 0 bases and J by 7 bases, with 10 bases between them. The CDR3 loop spans 14 amino acids.

This rearrangement joins TRBV5-1 to TRBJ2-3, with D perhaps assigned TRBD1 or TRBD2 (5 bases each). V lost 4 bases and J 4 bases, leaving 16 bases between the germline ends. This CDR3 has 15 residues. CDR1 is SGHRS, CDR2 YFSETQ, per germline. As DNA, the CDR3 is TGCGCCAGCAGCCACGACTACCTGGGGCCAGATACGCAGTATTTT. This sequence encodes CASSHDYLGPDTQYF.

The J gene is TRBJ2-1, the V gene TRBV4-1; 14 bases align to TRBD2. CDR1 is MGHRA and CDR2 is YSYEKL in the germline V gene. The length of the CDR3 is 20 residues. The V and J ends lost 1 base and 9 bases, in that order; junction bases with no gene match: 17. CDR3 sequence reads: CASSQVHLGLAGGRVGEQFF. CDR3 bases: TGCGCCAGCAGCCAAGTTCACCTAGGACTAGCGGGAGGACGAGTAGGTGAGCAGTTCTTC.

The gene calls are TRBV25-1 and TRBJ2-5; perhaps TRBD1 as D (6 bases). The J call is in doubt because the DNA end fits TRBJ2-7 better. The CDR3 runs 13 residues. Per the germline V gene, CDR1 is MGHDK and CDR2 is SYGVNS. CDR3: CASSGDIGYEQYF. The CDR3 bases are TGTGCCAGCAGTGGGGACATCGGCTACGAGCAGTACTTC.

DNA of the CDR3: TGTGCCAGCAGCCCCACAGGGGACAATGAGCAGTTCTTC. Protein product: CASSPTGDNEQFF. The chain joins TRBV28 to TRBJ2-1; 7 positions agree with TRBD1. In germline, CDR1 is MDHEN, CDR2 SYDVKM. V lost 6 bases, J lost 5 bases, and 4 bases stayed unmatched. The CDR3 totals 13 residues.

The J gene is TRBJ2-3, the V gene TRBV2; D is unclear. In germline, CDR1 is SNHLY, CDR2 FYNNEI. V lost 6 bases and J 6 bases, leaving 4 bases between the germline ends. The CDR3 runs to 10 residues. CDR3 amino acids: CASRIDTQYF. As DNA, the CDR3 is TGTGCCAGCAGGATTGATACGCAGTATTTT.

This clone was seen only once. The chain recombines TRBV19 with TRBJ2-4, with TRBD1 identical over 10 bases. Germline lookup yields CDR1 LNHDA and CDR2 SQIVND (reference sequence). The CDR3 has 17 residues. V dropped 8 bases and J dropped 0; count of bases not matched to a gene: 10. The CDR3 coding sequence is TGTGCCAGTGGCTGGAGGGACAGGGGACTAGCCAAAAACATTCAGTACTTC. The encoded protein is CASGWRDRGLAKNIQYF.